The rows below give T cell receptor beta chains drawn from one sample of a study of shared clonotypes between healthy human individuals. TCRdb's copy holds only in-frame clones and misses some; the assay was immunoSEQ multiplex PCR. The sample has around 2,000,000 clones; less than 95% are singletons. Sequences were obtained from naive CD8+ T cells sorted from blood. The receptors come from a young man in good health. CDR3s include the opening cysteine and the closing phenylalanine or tryptophan. The D gene is left open where the match is weak. Clone sizes are given selectively: once, few, many, or a class where the clone is expanded.

J | V | size | D | CDR3 | DNA
TRBJ2-3 | TRBV7-9 | - | TRBD2 | CASSVLSERDTDTQYF | TGTGCCAGCAGTGTTCTTTCTGAGCGGGACACAGATACGCAGTATTTT
TRBJ2-5 | TRBV30 | - | - | CAWSVGAGRAETQYF | TGTGCCTGGAGTGTAGGGGCAGGGCGTGCAGAGACCCAGTACTTC
TRBJ1-1 | TRBV15 | - | - | CATSGGMNTEAFF | TGTGCCACCAGCGGGGGGATGAACACTGAAGCTTTCTTT
TRBJ1-2 | TRBV2 | - | TRBD1 | CASSESGGTSYGYTF | TGTGCCAGCAGTGAATCAGGGGGAACCTCCTATGGCTACACCTTC
TRBJ2-7 | TRBV5-1 | - | - | CASSSGTRVREQYF | TGCGCCAGCAGCTCCGGGACACGTGTCCGCGAGCAGTACTTC
TRBJ2-2 | TRBV5-1 | once | - | CASSFFPLGDAGELFF | TGCGCCAGCAGCTTTTTCCCTCTAGGGGACGCCGGGGAGCTGTTTTTT
TRBJ2-3 | TRBV7-9 | - | - | CASSLGTGSTDTQYF | TGTGCCAGCAGCTTAGGAACCGGGAGCACAGATACGCAGTATTTT
TRBJ2-7 | TRBV7-9 | - | - | CASSATRDGPYEQYF | TGTGCCAGCAGCGCGACCCGGGACGGACCCTACGAGCAGTACTTC
TRBJ2-2 | TRBV30 | - | - | CALGDGGELFF | TGTGCCTTGGGAGACGGCGGGGAGCTGTTTTTT
TRBJ2-2 | TRBV28 | - | - | CASSFPDRPPIGELFF | TGTGCCAGCAGTTTCCCCGACAGGCCACCTATCGGGGAGCTGTTTTTT
TRBJ2-3 | TRBV7-8 | once | - | CASSLVQHTDTQYF | TGTGCCAGCAGCTTAGTGCAACACACAGATACGCAGTATTTT
TRBJ2-7 | TRBV10-2 | - | - | CASSEQLRGEQYF | TGCGCCAGCAGTGAACAACTACGCGGGGAGCAGTACTTC
TRBJ2-7 | TRBV6-5 | - | TRBD1 | CASSSGTGDEQYF | TGTGCCAGCAGTTCCGGGACAGGCGACGAGCAGTACTTC
TRBJ2-3 | TRBV30 | - | TRBD2 | CAWSLGASGVTDTQYF | TGTGCCTGGAGCTTAGGGGCTAGCGGGGTTACAGATACGCAGTATTTT
TRBJ2-1 | TRBV5-1 | - | TRBD2 | CASSLVGLAESYNEQFF | TGCGCCAGCAGCTTGGTAGGGCTAGCGGAGTCCTACAATGAGCAGTTCTTC
TRBJ2-7 | TRBV11-3 | - | - | CASSPNTYEQYF | TGTGCCAGCAGCCCGAACACCTACGAGCAGTACTTC
TRBJ1-1 | TRBV6-1 | - | - | CASSETVNTEAFF | TGTGCCAGCAGTGAAACAGTTAACACTGAAGCTTTCTTT
TRBJ2-5 | TRBV7-9 | - | TRBD2 | CASSSTSVFWETQYF | TGTGCCAGCAGCTCGACTAGCGTATTTTGGGAGACCCAGTACTTC
TRBJ2-2 | TRBV7-9 | once | TRBD2 | CASSLPPGRGANAGELFF | TGTGCCAGCAGCTTACCTCCCGGGAGGGGTGCCAATGCCGGGGAGCTGTTTTTT
TRBJ1-5 | TRBV9 | - | - | CASSVDGNTGQPQHF | TGTGCCAGCAGCGTAGATGGCAATACGGGTCAGCCCCAGCATTTT
TRBJ2-1 | TRBV9 | - | TRBD2 | CASSTGGAAYNEQFF | TGTGCCAGCAGCACCGGGGGGGCGGCCTACAATGAGCAGTTCTTC
TRBJ1-2 | TRBV5-1 | few | TRBD1 | CASSPGTGGYGYTF | TGCGCCAGCAGCCCCGGGACAGGGGGCTATGGCTACACCTTC
TRBJ2-1 | TRBV2 | - | - | CASSGERDEQFF | TGTGCCAGCAGCGGCGAGAGGGATGAGCAGTTCTTC
TRBJ2-7 | TRBV29-1 | - | TRBD1 | CSVEGVQQGYEQYF | TGCAGCGTTGAGGGGGTGCAACAGGGGTACGAGCAGTACTTC
TRBJ2-3 | TRBV27 | - | TRBD1 | CASSDRQGWSDTQYF | TGTGCCAGCAGTGACCGACAGGGTTGGTCAGATACGCAGTATTTT
TRBJ2-1 | TRBV7-6 | - | TRBD2 | CASSFATSGYNEQFF | TGTGCCAGCAGCTTCGCGACTAGCGGGTACAATGAGCAGTTCTTC